Following are 17 T cell receptor beta chains from one sample sequenced in a study of cytomegalovirus exposure and HLA in healthy donors (dated by TCRdb to about 2017). Library construction relied on the immunoSEQ multiplex PCR assay. A mixture of 60 forward primers for TCR Vbeta segments and 13 reverse primers for TCR Jbeta segments was used in the multiplex PCR. Not all clones reach the TCRdb copy of this immuneACCESS table, which keeps in-frame sequences only. Checked studies attribute under half of the gap to unresolved V genes and leave the rest unexplained. This sample is represented by around 120,000 clones; around four fifths of them were singletons. The leading ten clones occupy 25% to 35% of the sample. The specimen sequenced was PBMCs. The receptors were sampled from a man aged 55 to 70 in good health and CMV-seropositive.

The table lists this clone with a count of one. V is TRBV7-6 and J is TRBJ1-1; possibly TRBD1 for D (5 bases). Germline V lookup: CDR1 SGHVS, CDR2 FNYEAQ. This CDR3 spans 14 amino acids. The ends were cut back, 5 bases at V and 0 bases at J, with 10 bases in the middle. The CDR3 DNA reads TGTGCCAGCAGCCAAGACAGAATGAACACTGAAGCTTTCTTT. Encoded protein: CASSQDRMNTEAFF.

The V gene is TRBV5-6, the J gene TRBJ2-7; 10 positions match TRBD1. CDR3 length: 14 residues. Germline CDR1 reads SGHDT; CDR2 reads YYEEEE. V dropped 0 bases and J dropped 7; count of bases not matched to a gene: 4. This CDR3 reads CASSLGQGASEQYF. DNA for the CDR3: TGTGCCAGCAGCTTGGGACAGGGGGCGAGTGAGCAGTACTTC.

The chain recombines TRBV30 with TRBJ2-7; possibly TRBD1 for D (6 bases). Germline V gene data show CDR1 as GTSNPN and CDR2 as SVGIG (reference sequence). V was trimmed by 3 bases and J by 5 bases, leaving 14 bases between them. This CDR3 is built from 13 residues. Here the CDR3 reads CAWSEPNRDEQYF. The CDR3 bases are TGTGCCTGGAGCGAACCGAACAGGGACGAGCAGTACTTC.

The chain uses TRBV30 and TRBJ1-1, with 8 bases fitting TRBD1. Germline V lookup: CDR1 GTSNPN, CDR2 SVGIG (reference sequence). With 1 base clipped from V and 6 bases from J, the junction kept 4 bases outside the gene matches. CDR3 size: 13 residues. CDR3 DNA: TGTGCCTGGAGTGGTGACAGGGGCCCTGAAGCTTTCTTT. Translating it yields CAWSGDRGPEAFF.

The chain links TRBV5-4 to TRBJ1-2; maybe TRBD1 (5 bases). Trimming pared 1 base from V and 1 base from J, leaving 8 bases between. Germline loops: CDR1 SGHNT, CDR2 YYREEE (reference sequence). The CDR3 has 14 residues. The CDR3, as DNA: TGTGCCAGCAGCTTGTGGGGGGTTAACTATGGCTACACCTTC. Residues: CASSLWGVNYGYTF.

The rearrangement links TRBV29-1 to TRBJ2-7, with 11 nucleotides matching TRBD1. Unmatched junction bases numbered 5, after V lost 3 bases and J lost 7 bases. Germline CDR1 is SQVTM and CDR2 is ANQGSEA. The CDR3 runs 13 residues. The CDR3 sequence: CSVEDRGLEEQYF. In DNA form, the CDR3 reads TGCAGCGTTGAGGACAGGGGGCTGGAGGAGCAGTACTTC.

The rearrangement uses TRBV18 and TRBJ2-5; D may be TRBD1 (6 bases). From germline, CDR1 is KGHSH and CDR2 LQKENI. The CDR3 runs 13 residues. V was clipped by 8 bases and J by 4 bases, with 14 bases between them. This CDR3 reads CASRGAGVETQYF. CDR3 nucleotide sequence: TGTGCCAGCCGAGGCGCAGGGGTAGAGACCCAGTACTTC.

The rearrangement links TRBV6-1 to TRBJ1-1; TRBD1 agrees at 7 bases. This CDR3 is 13 amino acids long. Germline V gene data show CDR1 as MNHNS and CDR2 as SASEGT. J gave up 3 bases and V 10 bases, and 8 bases lay outside the gene matches. As DNA, the CDR3 is TGTGCCACTCAGACAGGGTTGGACACTGAAGCTTTCTTT. Its protein is CATQTGLDTEAFF.

The chain is built from TRBV5-1 and TRBJ1-1; D possibly corresponds to TRBD1 (5 bases). Trimming pared 1 base from V and 1 base from J, leaving 8 bases between. Germline CDR1 and CDR2: SGHRS and YFSETQ. The CDR3 runs 14 residues. The CDR3 sequence: CASSLLGPNTEAFF. DNA for the CDR3: TGCGCCAGCAGCTTGCTGGGGCCGAACACTGAAGCTTTCTTT.

The chain employs TRBV7-9 and TRBJ2-1; no reliable D call. V shed 3 bases and J shed 7 bases, with 10 bases lying between them. This CDR3 has 13 residues. CDR1 and CDR2 from the germline V gene are SEHNR and FQNEAQ (reference sequence). The CDR3 coding sequence is TGTGCCAGCAGCTTCCTAGGTTATAATGAGCAGTTCTTC. Translation gives CASSFLGYNEQFF.

Only one count was recorded for this clone. The V call is TRBV2, the J call TRBJ1-1, with D perhaps TRBD1 (6 bases). The CDR3 is 13 amino acids. V was clipped by 4 bases and J by 4 bases, with 10 bases between them. Germline CDR1 reads SNHLY; CDR2 reads FYNNEI. CDR3 in DNA: TGTGCCAGCAGTGTCAGCAGGGGCACTGAAGCTTTCTTT. This gives the protein CASSVSRGTEAFF.

This chain links TRBV5-4 with TRBJ2-7, with 9 bases that match TRBD2. Germline V gene lookup returns CDR1 SGHNT and CDR2 YYREEE (reference sequence). CDR3 length: 16 amino acids. Unmatched junction bases numbered 5, after V lost 1 base and J lost 0 bases. CDR3 sequence: CASSLPGLASSYEQYF. For the CDR3, the DNA is TGTGCCAGCAGCTTGCCCGGACTAGCGAGCTCCTACGAGCAGTACTTC.

The chain combines TRBV7-9 with TRBJ1-1, with D maybe TRBD1 (5 bases). The CDR3 loop spans 14 amino acids. Germline-derived CDR1 and CDR2 are SEHNR and FQNEAQ (reference sequence). V lost 1 base and J 4 bases, leaving 10 bases between the germline ends. In nucleotides, the CDR3 is TGTGCCAGCAGCTTAGATCCGGGGGGCACTGAAGCTTTCTTT. Translated, it gives CASSLDPGGTEAFF.

The chain uses TRBV2 and TRBJ2-5; 7 bases align to TRBD1. The CDR3 spans 12 residues. Germline trimming cut 8 bases from V and 5 bases from J; bases unmatched to any gene: 5. Germline CDR1 is SNHLY and CDR2 is FYNNEI. For the CDR3, the DNA is TGTGCCAGCGCACAGGGGTGGGAGACCCAGTACTTC. Its translation: CASAQGWETQYF.

The chain employs TRBV28 and TRBJ2-7, with 8 bases identical to TRBD1. This CDR3 region has 16 residues. CDR1 and CDR2 from the germline V gene are MDHEN and SYDVKM. Trimming cost V 2 bases and J 7 bases; bases outside gene matches: 13. CDR3 bases: TGTGCCAGCAGTTTAGTGGGACAGGTCCTCCATGAGGAGCAGTACTTC. Its protein is CASSLVGQVLHEEQYF.

This chain uses TRBV9 with TRBJ1-3; no firm D call. Germline assignment: CDR1 SGDLS and CDR2 YYNGEE. This CDR3 spans 15 amino acids. V was clipped by 5 bases and J by 0 bases, with 12 bases between them. The DNA of the CDR3 is TGTGCCAGCAGTCCCCTTAGCAGCTCTGGAAACACCATATATTTT. Protein sequence: CASSPLSSSGNTIYF.

The rearrangement links TRBV4-1 to TRBJ1-6, with unresolved D. The V end lost 0 bases, the J end lost 7 bases, and 13 bases lay between the germline ends. CDR1 is MGHRA, CDR2 YSYEKL, per germline. The CDR3 covers 16 residues. CDR3 sequence reads: CASSQEGRNKNSPLHF. DNA for the CDR3: TGCGCCAGCAGCCAAGAGGGCCGAAATAAGAATTCACCCCTCCACTTT.